Included here is one T cell receptor beta chain sequence, with context. As yet, its antigen is unknown. The germline CDR1 and CDR2 sequences are SGHNT and YYREEE (reference sequence). The CDR3 runs to 16 residues. The germline V and J ends were trimmed by 0 bases and 4 bases, with 13 bases remaining between them. This sample stems from a study of T cell responses to AZD1222 COVID-19 vaccine. Study findings and constraints: Spike-specific TCR breadth and depth grew following two AZD1222 doses. Most donors were white British and more were female, and clonal diversity was possibly underestimated. Targeting of unmutated variant regions was reportedly seen in nearly half of spike-specific TCRs.

The assay was immunoSEQ multiplex PCR, and TCRdb's table has in-frame clones only and misses some. Among roughly 120,000 clones listed, around 83% were seen once. Here the sequenced sample was peripheral blood, taken 28 days after the second AZD1222 dose. The chain couples TRBV5-4 to TRBJ2-2; D perhaps matches TRBD2 (6 bases). This TCR was sampled from an adult who received the AZD1222 COVID-19 vaccine. This CDR3 is CASSLDGLSGTGELFF. In DNA, the CDR3 is TGTGCCAGCAGCTTGGATGGACTATCGGGCACCGGGGAGCTGTTTTTT.